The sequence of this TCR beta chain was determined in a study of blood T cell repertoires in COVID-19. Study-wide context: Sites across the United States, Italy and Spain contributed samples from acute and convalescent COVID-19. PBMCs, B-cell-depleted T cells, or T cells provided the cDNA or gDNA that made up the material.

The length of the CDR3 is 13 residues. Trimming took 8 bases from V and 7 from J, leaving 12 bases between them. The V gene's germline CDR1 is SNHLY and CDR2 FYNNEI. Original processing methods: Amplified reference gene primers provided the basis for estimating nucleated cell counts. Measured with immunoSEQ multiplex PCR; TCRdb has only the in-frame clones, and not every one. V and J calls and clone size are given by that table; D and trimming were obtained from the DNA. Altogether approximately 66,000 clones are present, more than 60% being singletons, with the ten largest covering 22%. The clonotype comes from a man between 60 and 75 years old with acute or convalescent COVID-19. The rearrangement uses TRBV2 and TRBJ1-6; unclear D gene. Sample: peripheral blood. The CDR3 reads CASAELRNSPLHF. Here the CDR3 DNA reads TGTGCCAGCGCCGAGCTTCGGAATTCACCCCTCCACTTT. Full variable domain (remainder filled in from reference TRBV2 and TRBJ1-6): EPEVTQTPSHQVTQMGQEVILRCVPISNHLYFYWYRQILGQKVEFLVSFYNNEISEKSEIFDDQFSVERPDGSNFTLKIRSTKLEDSAMYFCASAELRNSPLHFGNGTRLTVT.